This T cell receptor (beta chain) was identified in a study of shared clonotypes between healthy human individuals. Study-wide background: The people who gave samples were two women and three men aged 18 to 49.

Healthy and HIV-negative, the adult donors had no recent acute infections or vaccinations. Only in-frame clones appear in the TCRdb table, and some are missing; sequencing was by immunoSEQ multiplex PCR. The table has about 2 million clones, 90% to 95% seen once; the top ten hold more than 0.1%. This sequence originates from a man between 18 and 29 years old in good health. The source material was naive CD4+ T cells sorted from blood. Subset denoted: CD45RA+ positively selected.

CDR3 protein: CAIRDRQRGSYNSPLHF. The CDR3 DNA sequence: TGTGCCATCAGGGACAGGCAGAGGGGCTCCTATAATTCACCCCTCCACTTT. The chain links TRBV10-3 to TRBJ1-6; the match to TRBD1 covers 7 bases. J was trimmed by 0 bases and V by 6 bases; bases with no gene match: 8. Germline V lookup: CDR1 ENHRY, CDR2 SYGVKD. CDR3 size: 17 residues.